The text below deals with one T cell receptor (beta chain). This receptor's antigen is unknown. Within one base of it there is no much larger clone, and no base qualities were kept. The record originates from a study of shared clonotypes between healthy human individuals (dated by TCRdb to the early 2020s). Broadly, across the study: The cohort included three men and a couple of women between 18 and 49 years of age. Per donor, three plates each were used for CD4 naive and CD4 memory, two for CD8 naive, and one for CD8 memory. To estimate repertoire size and how much clonotypes are shared between individuals, the study performed deep sequencing of blood TCR repertoires from about 5 healthy adults. Different laboratories and diverse techniques were used to prepare libraries and sequence TCR repertoires, to increase sequencing depth and limit assay-specific biases. Between about 0.94 and 8.9 billion PBMCs per donor were obtained by leukapheresis.

Results the study describes overall, beyond this receptor: Higher generation probabilities were observed for clonotypes shared by all four sorted-subset donors than for non-shared clonotypes. Even with the large sequencing depth, rarefaction of the sorted-subset datasets indicated that sequencing was incomplete. Only blood was sampled, and tissue TCR repertoires likely differ from those in blood. Pairwise subsampling indicated that sequencing depth was expected to affect the degree of clonotype sharing among donors. Across a few donors, approximately 5% of naive CD4, 3% to 4% of naive CD8, around 2.5% of memory CD4, and roughly 0.4% of memory CD8 clonotypes were shared. Naive subsets generally had larger estimated clonotype richness than memory subsets. Because the study included a small number of donors, the genetic and exposure-history diversity represented was limited.

Using the deep immunoSEQ assay, TCR CDR3 regions were amplified from genomic DNA by multiplex PCR. For each cell subset, the extracted genomic DNA was distributed evenly across all wells of several immunoSEQ 96-well plates, and each plate served as one replicate. Each replicate PCR for sorted subsets received around 210 ng genomic DNA, equal to about 30,000 T cell genomes. Purified libraries were quantified with a Qubit 3.0 fluorometer, sized on a Bioanalyzer 2100, and re-quantified with the KAPA Library Quantification kit. Every immunoSEQ 96-well plate was sequenced on a separate single-read 150-cycle Illumina NextSeq 550 flow cell. As for the authors' bioinformatics: Because the immunoSEQ output included only junctional sequences and no quality scores, the filtering could not be the same as the filtering used for full-length reads. Sequences were annotated with PyIR, a Python wrapper for IgBLAST v1.9, and V/J genes and CDR3 were assigned using IMGT germline references. Reads were removed for weak V/J assignments (E-value above 1e-6), missing CDR3, stop codons, out-of-frame junctions, or ambiguous translated residues. V3J clonotypes were defined by identical inferred V gene, J gene, and CDR3 amino acid sequence. The percentage overlap between two repertoires was calculated by dividing the number of shared unique clonotypes by the size of the smaller repertoire. RTK rarefaction, the Chao1 estimator, and Recon v2.1 estimates of unobserved clonotypes were used to assess repertoire richness. OLGA was used to compute generation probabilities for all TCRbeta clonotypes that the gDNA method yielded from a few donors. TCRdb obtained this table from immuneACCESS and retained in-frame rearrangements with V and J assigned. These tables miss some clones; where compared with another copy, unresolved V genes account for less than half of the shortfall, and the remainder is unexplained. V, J and clone size are those of that table, while D and trimming were read from the DNA. For this sample there are roughly 760,000 clones; 74% appear just once. The ten largest clones capture 1.7% of the sample.

CDR1 and CDR2 are drawn from the germline V gene: MGHDK, SYGVNS. Compared with germline, V lacks 5 bases and J lacks 4 bases; bases without a gene match: 17. From its cysteine to its phenylalanine, the CDR3 spans 18 amino acids. CDR3 DNA only is kept here, 54 bases in frame from base 1. The donors were healthy, HIV-negative adults who had no recently reported acute infections or vaccinations. Every donor was a Caucasian adult residing in Nashville, Tennessee, USA. CD4+ T cells were enriched through magnetic negative selection, after which naive cells were positively selected on CD45RA and the remaining negative fraction served as the memory subset. Blood was collected by leukapheresis, and PBMCs were isolated by Ficoll-Histopaque density gradient centrifugation and then cryopreserved in liquid nitrogen vapor phase. Analytical flow cytometry was used to check the purity and quantity of each magnetically sorted T cell population. From each sorted fraction, genomic DNA was isolated and quantified by UV absorbance on a Nanodrop 2000c.

The TCR originated in a woman aged 25 to 45 in good health. Recombination linked TRBV25-1 to TRBJ2-3; a stretch of 8 junction bases matches TRBD1. The sequencing input was memory CD4+ T cells sorted from blood. This specimen's cell subset or site label, interpreted: CD45RA-negative fraction. The nucleotide sequence reads TGTGCCAGCAGTACAATACCCCCCAAGACAGGGGCCGCAGATACGCAGTATTTT. Translated, this is CASSTIPPKTGAADTQYF.